This T cell receptor (beta chain) was found in a study of cytomegalovirus exposure and HLA in healthy donors. Method: immunoSEQ multiplex PCR; TCRdb's copy keeps in-frame clones and lacks some. Of some 290,000 clones listed, approximately 88% are singletons. J was trimmed by 1 base and V by 4 bases; bases with no gene match: 13. From germline, CDR1 is MDHEN and CDR2 SYDVKM. This CDR3 is 17 amino acids long. About this clone itself: Its antigen is undetermined.

Study-wide findings and caveats: Across donors, most TCRs were seen rarely, yet some public ones were widespread.

The V and J genes are TRBV28 and TRBJ2-7; TRBD1 matches 7 bases. Input material: PBMCs. The source of this sequence is a man aged 30 to 39 in good health and CMV-seronegative. The CDR3 sequence: CASSYDRDLPGSYEQYF. CDR3 nucleotide sequence: TGTGCCAGCAGTTACGACAGGGATCTTCCTGGGTCCTACGAGCAGTACTTC.